Detailed here is one TCR beta chain. This CDR3 comprises 13 residues. Germline loops: CDR1 LNHDA, CDR2 SQIVND (reference sequence). The V end lost 6 bases, the J end lost 5 bases, and 13 bases lay between the germline ends. This sample is part of a study of blood T cell repertoires in COVID-19. Study-wide background: The United States, Italy and Spain supplied acute and convalescent COVID-19 samples. T cells, B-cell-depleted T cells, or PBMCs provided the cDNA or gDNA that served as material.

How the authors handled the data: Reference gene primer amplification gave estimated nucleated cell counts. Profiling relied on immunoSEQ multiplex PCR, and the TCRdb table lists in-frame clones only, not all of them. The V and J calls and clone size come from that table; D and trimming were worked out from the DNA. The sample holds under 200,000 clones, roughly 90% seen once. The sequencing input was peripheral blood. This chain links TRBV19 with TRBJ1-1; D remains unclear. The TCR originated in a man younger than 35 with active or convalescent COVID-19. The CDR3 is CASRFPGRTEAFF. The DNA of the CDR3 is TGTGCCAGTAGATTTCCGGGGAGGACTGAAGCTTTCTTT.